The 9 T cell receptor beta chains presented below share a single source sample, sequenced in a study of blood T cell repertoires in COVID-19. The assay was immunoSEQ multiplex PCR, and TCRdb's table has in-frame clones only and misses some. The sample has 150,000 to 200,000 clones; 86% are singletons. Source material: peripheral blood. These receptor sequences come from a man aged 18-30 years with acute or convalescent COVID-19.

CDR3 residues: CASAPPEPGKLNSPLHF. DNA of the CDR3: TGTGCCAGCGCTCCCCCCGAGCCAGGAAAACTTAATTCACCCCTCCACTTT. V and J are TRBV2 and TRBJ1-6, with D hard to call. This CDR3 is 17 amino acids long. Germline V gene data show CDR1 as SNHLY and CDR2 as FYNNEI. Trimming took off 8 bases at V and 6 bases at J, with 23 bases between the two ends.

V is TRBV12-3 or TRBV12-4 and J is TRBJ1-2; D possibly corresponds to TRBD1 (5 bases). The CDR3 has 12 residues. The germline V and J ends were trimmed by 3 bases and 5 bases, with 7 bases remaining between them. CDR3 sequence: CASSLTAYGYTF. CDR3 DNA sequence: TGTGCCAGCAGTTTGACAGCATATGGCTACACCTTC.

The DNA of the CDR3 is TGCGCCAGCAGCTTGGTCGGGACAGGGGTAAACAATGAGCAGTTCTTC. This encodes CASSLVGTGVNNEQFF. The chain carries TRBV5-1 and TRBJ2-1; 10 bases are shared with TRBD1. The CDR3 spans 16 residues. J was trimmed by 5 bases and V by 0 bases; bases with no gene match: 5. CDR1 is SGHRS and CDR2 is YFSETQ in the germline V gene.

The rearrangement joins TRBV6-1 to TRBJ1-1, with D tentatively TRBD1 (6 bases). This CDR3 is built from 14 residues. Germline loops: CDR1 MNHNS, CDR2 SASEGT. V was pared by 0 bases and J by 7 bases, with 12 bases between. The chain's CDR3 is CASSEAAGAGEAFF. DNA of the CDR3: TGTGCCAGCAGTGAAGCTGCGGGGGCGGGTGAAGCTTTCTTT.

This chain uses TRBV12-5 with TRBJ2-7; 7 nucleotides match TRBD1. J gave up 4 bases and V 5 bases, and 8 bases lay outside the gene matches. The CDR3 length is 14 residues. CDR1 is LGHNT, CDR2 FRNRAP, per germline. The CDR3 coding sequence is TGTGCTAGTGGTCTCGCCGGGACAGATTACGAGCAGTACTTC. This sequence encodes CASGLAGTDYEQYF.

V and J are TRBV14 and TRBJ1-6; D might be TRBD1 (6 bases). Germline V lookup: CDR1 SGHDN, CDR2 FVKESK. V was clipped by 3 bases and J by 5 bases, with 11 bases between them. The length of the CDR3 is 15 residues. CDR3 sequence: CASSQAGTNNSPLHF. The CDR3 DNA is TGTGCCAGCAGCCAGGCCGGGACAAATAATTCACCCCTCCACTTT.

This clone was counted at least ten times. V usage is TRBV20-1 and J usage is TRBJ1-6; TRBD1 agrees at 7 bases. The CDR3 is made up of 15 amino acids. Germline V gene sequence: CDR1 DFQATT, CDR2 SNEGSKA (reference sequence). The V segment lost 3 bases and the J segment 7 bases; nucleotides outside the gene matches: 9. The CDR3 coding sequence is TGCAGTGCTAGTGCAACAGGGGCCAGGAATTCACCCCTCCACTTT. Amino acids: CSASATGARNSPLHF.

This chain uses TRBV3-1 (or the pseudogene TRBV3-2) with TRBJ1-2; D is uncertain. Germline V gene sequence: CDR1 LGHDT, CDR2 YNNKEL (reference sequence). This CDR3 comprises 13 residues. V lost 4 bases and J 2 bases, leaving 8 bases between the germline ends. The CDR3 DNA sequence: TGTGCCAGCAGCCCCGGGAAAAACTATGGCTACACCTTC. It codes for CASSPGKNYGYTF.

The chain carries TRBV3-1 (or the pseudogene TRBV3-2) and TRBJ1-1; D unresolved. Germline V gives CDR1 LGHDT, CDR2 YNNKEL (reference sequence). The CDR3 contains 11 residues. The V and J ends lost 8 bases and 4 bases respectively, with 8 bases between them. The CDR3 here is CASGGSTEAFF. The CDR3 region has the DNA TGTGCCAGCGGCGGGAGCACTGAAGCTTTCTTT.